This paragraph covers one T cell receptor beta chain sequence. One entry per CDR3 protein results from TCRdb running MiXCR on the 5' RACE reads. The sample includes some 570,000 distinct CDR3 sequences, 20% to 25% of them seen just once. V gave up 2 bases and J gave up 6 bases; unmatched junction bases: 1. The germline CDR1 and CDR2 sequences are MRHNA and SNTAGT. The CDR3 contains 15 residues. The data were taken from a study of identical twins. These same data were also listed under a study on yellow fever vaccine responses in identical twins.

The V gene is TRBV6-4, the J gene TRBJ2-1; TRBD2 aligns across 13 bases. The sequence came from a woman between 18 and 29 years old in good health. The sample was CD4+ T cells sorted from blood. The CDR3: CASSDGTSGINEQFF. DNA of the CDR3: TGTGCCAGCAGTGACGGGACTAGCGGGATCAATGAGCAGTTCTTC.